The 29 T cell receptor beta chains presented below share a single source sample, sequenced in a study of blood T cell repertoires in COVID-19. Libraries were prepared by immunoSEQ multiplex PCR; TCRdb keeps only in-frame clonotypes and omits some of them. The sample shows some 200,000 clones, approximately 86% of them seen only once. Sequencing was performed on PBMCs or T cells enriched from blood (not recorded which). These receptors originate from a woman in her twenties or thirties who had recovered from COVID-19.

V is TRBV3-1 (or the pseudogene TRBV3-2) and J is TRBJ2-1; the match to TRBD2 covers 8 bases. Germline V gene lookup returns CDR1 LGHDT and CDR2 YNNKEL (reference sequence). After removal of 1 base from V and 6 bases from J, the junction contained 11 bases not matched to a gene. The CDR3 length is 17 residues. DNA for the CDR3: TGTGCCAGCAGCCAAGGGGTTTCCGGGGGGGTTTCCAATGAGCAGTTCTTC. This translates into CASSQGVSGGVSNEQFF.

The CDR3 DNA reads as TGTGCCACCAGTGTCGGTAGCGGGAGTTCCTACAATGAGCAGTTCTTC. Protein sequence: CATSVGSGSSYNEQFF. The chain carries TRBV24-1 and TRBJ2-1, with TRBD2 matching over 9 bases. V shed 5 bases, J shed 1 base, and the junction held 5 bases outside the gene matches. The CDR3 consists of 16 residues. Germline V CDR1 and CDR2: KGHDR, SFDVKD.

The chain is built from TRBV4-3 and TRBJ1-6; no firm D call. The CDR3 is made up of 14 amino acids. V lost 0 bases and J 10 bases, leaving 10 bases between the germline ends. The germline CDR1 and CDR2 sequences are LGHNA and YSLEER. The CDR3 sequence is CASSQDEGISPLHF. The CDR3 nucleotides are TGCGCCAGCAGCCAAGACGAGGGAATCTCACCCCTCCACTTT.

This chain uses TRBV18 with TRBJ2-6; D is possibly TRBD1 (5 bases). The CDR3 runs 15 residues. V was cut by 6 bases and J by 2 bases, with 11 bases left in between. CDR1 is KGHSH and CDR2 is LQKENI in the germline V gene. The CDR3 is CASSPQGTGANVLTF. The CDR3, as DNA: TGTGCCAGCTCCCCTCAGGGAACTGGGGCCAACGTCCTGACTTTC.

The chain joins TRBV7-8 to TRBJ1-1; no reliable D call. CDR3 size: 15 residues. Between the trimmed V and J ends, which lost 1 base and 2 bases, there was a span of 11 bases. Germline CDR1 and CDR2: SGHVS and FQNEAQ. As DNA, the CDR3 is TGTGCCAGCAGCTTAGTCGGGGAGGGCAACACTGAAGCTTTCTTT. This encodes CASSLVGEGNTEAFF.

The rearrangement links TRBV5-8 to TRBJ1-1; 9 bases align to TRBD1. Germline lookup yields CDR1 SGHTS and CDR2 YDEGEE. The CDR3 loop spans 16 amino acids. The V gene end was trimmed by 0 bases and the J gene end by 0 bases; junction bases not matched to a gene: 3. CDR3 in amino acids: CASSLGTGALNTEAFF. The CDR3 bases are TGTGCCAGCAGCTTGGGGACAGGGGCTTTGAACACTGAAGCTTTCTTT.

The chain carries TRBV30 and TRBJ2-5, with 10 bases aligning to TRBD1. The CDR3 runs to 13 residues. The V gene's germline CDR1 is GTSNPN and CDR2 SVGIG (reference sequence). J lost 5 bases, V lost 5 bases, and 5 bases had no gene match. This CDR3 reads CAWATGGDETQYF. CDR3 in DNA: TGTGCCTGGGCGACAGGGGGCGACGAGACCCAGTACTTC.

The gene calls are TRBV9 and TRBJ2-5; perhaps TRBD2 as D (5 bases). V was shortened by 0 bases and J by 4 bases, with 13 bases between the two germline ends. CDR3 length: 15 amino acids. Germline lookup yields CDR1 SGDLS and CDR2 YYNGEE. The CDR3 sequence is CASSVVASWGETQYF. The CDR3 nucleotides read TGTGCCAGCAGCGTAGTGGCTAGCTGGGGAGAGACCCAGTACTTC.

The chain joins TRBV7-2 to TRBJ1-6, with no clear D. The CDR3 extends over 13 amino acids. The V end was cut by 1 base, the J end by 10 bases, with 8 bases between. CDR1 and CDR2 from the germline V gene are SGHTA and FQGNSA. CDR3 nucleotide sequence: TGTGCCAGCAGCTTAGTAGCTGGATCACCCCTCCACTTT. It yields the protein CASSLVAGSPLHF.

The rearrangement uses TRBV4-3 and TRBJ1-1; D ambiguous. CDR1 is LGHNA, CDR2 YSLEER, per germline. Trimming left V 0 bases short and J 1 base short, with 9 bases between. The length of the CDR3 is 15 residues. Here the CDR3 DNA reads TGCGCCAGCAGCCAAGATGGCTTTCCGAACACTGAAGCTTTCTTT. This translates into CASSQDGFPNTEAFF.

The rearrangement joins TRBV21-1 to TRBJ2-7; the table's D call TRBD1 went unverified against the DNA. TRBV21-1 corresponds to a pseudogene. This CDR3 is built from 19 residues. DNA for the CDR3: TGTGCCAGCAGCAAAGTGTTGGGACAGACTTATCTAATCTCCTACGAGCAGTACTTC. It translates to CASSKVLGQTYLISYEQYF.

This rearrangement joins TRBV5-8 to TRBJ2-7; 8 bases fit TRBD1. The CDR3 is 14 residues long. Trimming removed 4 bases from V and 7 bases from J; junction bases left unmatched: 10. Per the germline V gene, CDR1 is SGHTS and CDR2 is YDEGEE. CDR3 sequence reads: CASSPGQVPGEQYF. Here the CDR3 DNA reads TGTGCCAGCAGCCCGGGACAGGTCCCGGGGGAGCAGTACTTC.

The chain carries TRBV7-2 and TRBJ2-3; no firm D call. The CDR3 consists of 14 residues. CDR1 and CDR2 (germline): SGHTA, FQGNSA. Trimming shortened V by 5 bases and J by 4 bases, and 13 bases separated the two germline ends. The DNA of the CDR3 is TGTGCCAGCAGCCTTCCAACAGCCTCAGATACGCAGTATTTT. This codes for CASSLPTASDTQYF.

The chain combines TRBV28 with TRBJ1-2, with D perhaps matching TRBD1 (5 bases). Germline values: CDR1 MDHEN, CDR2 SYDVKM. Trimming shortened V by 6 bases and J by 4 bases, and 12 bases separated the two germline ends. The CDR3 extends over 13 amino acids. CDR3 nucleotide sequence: TGTGCCAGCAGAAACCGGGACTCCTATGGCTACACCTTC. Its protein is CASRNRDSYGYTF.

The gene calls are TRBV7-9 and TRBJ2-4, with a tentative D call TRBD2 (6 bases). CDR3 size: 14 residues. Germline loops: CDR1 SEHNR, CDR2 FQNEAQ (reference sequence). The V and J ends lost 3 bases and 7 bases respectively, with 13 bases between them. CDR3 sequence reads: CASSFVTSGNIQYF. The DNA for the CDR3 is TGTGCCAGCAGCTTTGTGACTAGTGGGAACATTCAGTACTTC.

The CDR3 DNA reads as TGTGCCAGCAGCTTAGGATCGGGTGCAGGAAACACCATATATTTT. Amino acid sequence: CASSLGSGAGNTIYF. J is TRBJ1-3 and V is TRBV13; the D is unclear. V gave up 0 bases and J gave up 4 bases, with 10 bases separating them. The germline V gene encodes CDR1 PRHDT and CDR2 FYEKMQ (reference sequence). There are 15 residues in the CDR3. The full variable domain, completed using reference TRBV13 and TRBJ1-3, is AAGVIQSPRHLIKEKRETATLKCYPIPRHDTVYWYQQGPGQDPQFLISFYEKMQSDKGSIPDRFSAQQFSDYHSELNMSSLELGDSALYFCASSLGSGAGNTIYFGEGSWLTVV.

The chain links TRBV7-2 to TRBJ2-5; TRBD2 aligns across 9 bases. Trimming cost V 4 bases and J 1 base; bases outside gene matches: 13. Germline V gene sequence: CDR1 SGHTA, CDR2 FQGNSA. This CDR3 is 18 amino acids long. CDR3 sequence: CASSWRLADYLVQETQYF. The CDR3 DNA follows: TGTGCCAGCAGCTGGCGACTAGCGGACTATCTAGTCCAAGAGACCCAGTACTTC.

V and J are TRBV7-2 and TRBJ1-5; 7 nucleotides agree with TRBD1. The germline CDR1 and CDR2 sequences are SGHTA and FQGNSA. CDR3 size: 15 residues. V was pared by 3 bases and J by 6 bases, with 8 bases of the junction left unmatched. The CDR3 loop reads CASSLSGGRSQPQHF. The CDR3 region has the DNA TGTGCCAGCAGCTTGTCAGGGGGGAGAAGTCAGCCCCAGCATTTT.

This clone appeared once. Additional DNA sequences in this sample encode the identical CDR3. The CDR3: CATSDPGTEAFF. CDR3 nucleotides: TGTGCCACCAGTGATCCCGGGACTGAAGCTTTCTTT. The rearrangement links TRBV24-1 to TRBJ1-1; no clear D gene. Trimming took off 3 bases at V and 5 bases at J, with 6 bases between the two ends. The CDR3 is 12 amino acids. The germline V gene encodes CDR1 KGHDR and CDR2 SFDVKD.

The CDR3 nucleotides read TGTGCCAGCAGCTCACCCGGCGGAGCGGGAACCTCCACAGATACGCAGTATTTT. This encodes CASSSPGGAGTSTDTQYF. The chain employs TRBV11-3 and TRBJ2-3; 7 nucleotides align to TRBD2. With 4 bases clipped from V and 2 bases from J, the junction kept 15 bases outside the gene matches. The CDR3 totals 18 residues. Germline values: CDR1 SGHNT, CDR2 YENEEA. The full variable domain, completed using reference TRBV11-3 and TRBJ2-3, is EAGVVQSPRYKIIEKKQPVAFWCNPISGHNTLYWYLQNLGQGPELLIRYENEEAVDDSQLPKDRFSAERLKGVDSTLKIQPAELGDSAVYLCASSSPGGAGTSTDTQYFGPGTRLTVL.

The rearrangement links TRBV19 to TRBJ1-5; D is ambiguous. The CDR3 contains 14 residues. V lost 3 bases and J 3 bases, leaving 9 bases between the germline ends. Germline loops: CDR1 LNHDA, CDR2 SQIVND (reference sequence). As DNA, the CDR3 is TGTGCCAGTAGTATCCCTTTAGACAATCAGCCCCAGCATTTT. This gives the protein CASSIPLDNQPQHF.

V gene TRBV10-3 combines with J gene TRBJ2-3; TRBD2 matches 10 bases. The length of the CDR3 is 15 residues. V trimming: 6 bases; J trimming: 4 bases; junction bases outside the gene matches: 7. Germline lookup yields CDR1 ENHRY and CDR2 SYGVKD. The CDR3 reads CAIRPSGGAPDTQYF. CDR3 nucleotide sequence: TGTGCCATCAGGCCGAGCGGGGGGGCGCCAGATACGCAGTATTTT.

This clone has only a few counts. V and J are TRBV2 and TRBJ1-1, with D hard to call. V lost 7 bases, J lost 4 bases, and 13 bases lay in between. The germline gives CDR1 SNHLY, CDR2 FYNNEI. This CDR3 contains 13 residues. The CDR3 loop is CASIREVRTEAFF. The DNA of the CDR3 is TGTGCCAGCATCCGGGAAGTGCGCACTGAAGCTTTCTTT.

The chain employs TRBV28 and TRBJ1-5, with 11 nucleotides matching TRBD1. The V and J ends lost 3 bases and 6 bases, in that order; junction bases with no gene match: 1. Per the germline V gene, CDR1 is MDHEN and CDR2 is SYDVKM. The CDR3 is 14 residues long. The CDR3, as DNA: TGTGCCAGCAGTTTGGGGACAGGGGGTCAGCCCCAGCATTTT. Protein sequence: CASSLGTGGQPQHF.

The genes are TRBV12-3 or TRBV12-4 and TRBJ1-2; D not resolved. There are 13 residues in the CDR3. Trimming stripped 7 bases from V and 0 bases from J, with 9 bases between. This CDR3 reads CASTNTTNYGYTF. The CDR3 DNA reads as TGTGCCAGCACGAACACTACTAACTATGGCTACACCTTC.

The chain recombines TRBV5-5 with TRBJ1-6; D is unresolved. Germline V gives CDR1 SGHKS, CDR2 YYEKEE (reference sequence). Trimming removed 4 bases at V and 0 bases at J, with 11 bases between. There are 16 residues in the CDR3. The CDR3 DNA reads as TGTGCCAGCAGCCATACAGAGCACTCCTATAATTCACCCCTCCACTTT. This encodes CASSHTEHSYNSPLHF.

In DNA, the CDR3 is TGTGCCTGCCGGGGTGAAAAACTGTTTTTT. It is translated as CACRGEKLFF. This rearrangement joins TRBV30 to TRBJ1-4; D is unresolved. Germline CDR1 and CDR2: GTSNPN and SVGIG (reference sequence). The CDR3 extends over 10 amino acids. V was trimmed by 6 bases and J by 7 bases, leaving 6 bases between them.

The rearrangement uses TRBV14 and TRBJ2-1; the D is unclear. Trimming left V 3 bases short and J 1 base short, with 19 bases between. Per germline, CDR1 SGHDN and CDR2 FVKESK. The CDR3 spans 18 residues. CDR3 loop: CASSHWSLRSRSYNEQFF. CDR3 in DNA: TGTGCCAGCAGCCATTGGTCCTTGAGGTCCCGATCCTACAATGAGCAGTTCTTC.

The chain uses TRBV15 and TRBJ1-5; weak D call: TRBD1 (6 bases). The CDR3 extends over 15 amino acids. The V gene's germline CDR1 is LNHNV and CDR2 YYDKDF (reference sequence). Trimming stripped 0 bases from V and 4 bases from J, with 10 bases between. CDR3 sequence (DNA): TGTGCCACCAGCAGAGATGTCAGGGGTAATCAGCCCCAGCATTTT. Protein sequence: CATSRDVRGNQPQHF.